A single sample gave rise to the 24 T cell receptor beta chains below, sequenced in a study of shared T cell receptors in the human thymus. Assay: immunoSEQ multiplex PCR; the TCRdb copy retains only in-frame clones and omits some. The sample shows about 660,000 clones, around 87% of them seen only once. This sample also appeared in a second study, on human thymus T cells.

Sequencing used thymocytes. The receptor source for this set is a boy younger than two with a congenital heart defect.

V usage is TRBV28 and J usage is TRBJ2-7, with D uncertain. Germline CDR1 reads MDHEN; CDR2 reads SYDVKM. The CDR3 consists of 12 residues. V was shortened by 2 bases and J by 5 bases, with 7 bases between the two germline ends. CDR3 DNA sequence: TGTGCCAGCAGTTTACCTGGGCACGAGCAGTACTTC. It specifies CASSLPGHEQYF.

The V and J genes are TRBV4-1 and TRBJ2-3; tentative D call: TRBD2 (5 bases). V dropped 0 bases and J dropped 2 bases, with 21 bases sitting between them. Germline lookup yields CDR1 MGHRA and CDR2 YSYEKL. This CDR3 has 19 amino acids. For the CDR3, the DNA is TGCGCCAGCAGCCAAGACCCAAGACCAGAACTAGAATACACAGATACGCAGTATTTT. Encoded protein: CASSQDPRPELEYTDTQYF.

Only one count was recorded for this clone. In DNA form, the CDR3 reads TGTGCCATTACCAGGGGGGGAAACACCATATATTTT. Protein: CAITRGGNTIYF. The chain joins TRBV6-1 to TRBJ1-3; 7 positions agree with TRBD1. Germline CDR1 MNHNS, CDR2 SASEGT. The V gene end was trimmed by 10 bases and the J gene end by 4 bases; junction bases not matched to a gene: 4. This CDR3 has 12 amino acids.

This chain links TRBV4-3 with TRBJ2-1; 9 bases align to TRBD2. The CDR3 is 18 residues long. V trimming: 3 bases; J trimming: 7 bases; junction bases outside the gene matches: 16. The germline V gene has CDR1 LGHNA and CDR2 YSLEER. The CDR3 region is CASSQALGREGNWNEQFF. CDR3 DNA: TGCGCCAGCAGCCAGGCCTTAGGGCGGGAGGGCAATTGGAATGAGCAGTTCTTC.

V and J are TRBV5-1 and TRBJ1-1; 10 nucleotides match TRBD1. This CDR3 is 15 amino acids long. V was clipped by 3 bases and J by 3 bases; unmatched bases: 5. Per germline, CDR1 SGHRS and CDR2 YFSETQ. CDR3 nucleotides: TGCGCCAGCAGCTACTATGGACAGGGGGACACTGAAGCTTTCTTT. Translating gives CASSYYGQGDTEAFF.

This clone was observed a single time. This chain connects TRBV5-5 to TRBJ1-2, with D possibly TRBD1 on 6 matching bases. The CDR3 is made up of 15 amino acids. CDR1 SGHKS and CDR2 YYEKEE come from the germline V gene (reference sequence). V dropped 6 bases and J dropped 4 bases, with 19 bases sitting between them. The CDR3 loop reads CASNQQWTDSYGYTF. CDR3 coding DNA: TGTGCCAGCAACCAACAATGGACAGATTCCTATGGCTACACCTTC. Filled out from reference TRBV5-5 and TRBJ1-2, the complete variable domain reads DAGVTQSPTHLIKTRGQQVTLRCSPISGHKSVSWYQQVLGQGPQFIFQYYEKEERGRGNFPDRFSARQFPNYSSELNVNALLLGDSALYLCASNQQWTDSYGYTFGSGTRLTVV.

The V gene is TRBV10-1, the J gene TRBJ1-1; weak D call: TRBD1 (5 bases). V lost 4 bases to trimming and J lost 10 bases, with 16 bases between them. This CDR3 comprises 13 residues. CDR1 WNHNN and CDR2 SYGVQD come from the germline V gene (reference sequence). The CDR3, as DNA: TGCGCCAGCAGTGCCACCTTGGGGGGGGTAGCTTTCTTT. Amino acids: CASSATLGGVAFF.

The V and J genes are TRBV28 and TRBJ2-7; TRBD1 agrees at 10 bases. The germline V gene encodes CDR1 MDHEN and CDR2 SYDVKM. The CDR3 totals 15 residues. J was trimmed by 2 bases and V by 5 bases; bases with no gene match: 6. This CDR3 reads CASSLGTGEPYEQYF. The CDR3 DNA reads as TGTGCCAGCAGTCTAGGGACAGGGGAGCCCTACGAGCAGTACTTC.

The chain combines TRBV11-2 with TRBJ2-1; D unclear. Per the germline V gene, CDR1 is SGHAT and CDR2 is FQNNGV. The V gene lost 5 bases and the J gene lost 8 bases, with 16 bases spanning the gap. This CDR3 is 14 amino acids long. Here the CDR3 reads CASSPPHARDEQFF. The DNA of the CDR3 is TGTGCCAGCAGCCCACCTCACGCACGGGATGAGCAGTTCTTC. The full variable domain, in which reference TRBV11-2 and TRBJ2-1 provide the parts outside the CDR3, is EAGVAQSPRYKIIEKRQSVAFWCNPISGHATLYWYQQILGQGPKLLIQFQNNGVVDDSQLPKDRFSAERLKGVDSTLKIQPAKLEDSAVYLCASSPPHARDEQFFGPGTRLTVL.

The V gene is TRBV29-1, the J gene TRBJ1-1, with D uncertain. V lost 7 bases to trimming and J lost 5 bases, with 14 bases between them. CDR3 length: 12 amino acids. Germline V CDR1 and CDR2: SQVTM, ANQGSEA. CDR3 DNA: TGCAGCGACACGGCCCGCGGAACTGAAGCTTTCTTT. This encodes CSDTARGTEAFF.

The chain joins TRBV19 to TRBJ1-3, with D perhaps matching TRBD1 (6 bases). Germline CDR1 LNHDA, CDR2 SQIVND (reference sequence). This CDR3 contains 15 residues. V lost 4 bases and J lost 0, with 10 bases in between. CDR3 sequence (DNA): TGTGCCAGTAGTACTCTGGACAGCTCTGGAAACACCATATATTTT. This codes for CASSTLDSSGNTIYF.

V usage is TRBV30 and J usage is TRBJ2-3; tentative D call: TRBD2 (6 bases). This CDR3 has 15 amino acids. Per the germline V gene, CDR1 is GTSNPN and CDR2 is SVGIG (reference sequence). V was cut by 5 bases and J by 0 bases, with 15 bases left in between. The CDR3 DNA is TGTGCCTGGCGCGCACAGCGGGCTAGCACAGATACGCAGTATTTT. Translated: CAWRAQRASTDTQYF.

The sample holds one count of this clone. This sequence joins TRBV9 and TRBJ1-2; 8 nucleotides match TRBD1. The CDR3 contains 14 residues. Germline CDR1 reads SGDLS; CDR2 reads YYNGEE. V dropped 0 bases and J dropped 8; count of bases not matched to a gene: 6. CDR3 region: CASSVDGRGQGYTF. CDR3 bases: TGTGCCAGCAGCGTAGATGGCAGGGGGCAAGGCTACACCTTC.

The CDR3 DNA sequence: TGTGCCAGCAGTGAATTAAAAGGAGATGAGCAGTTCTTC. This translates into CASSELKGDEQFF. The chain combines TRBV6-1 with TRBJ2-1, with D unclear. V was cut by 2 bases and J by 8 bases, with 10 bases left in between. The CDR3 is 13 amino acids. Germline values: CDR1 MNHNS, CDR2 SASEGT.

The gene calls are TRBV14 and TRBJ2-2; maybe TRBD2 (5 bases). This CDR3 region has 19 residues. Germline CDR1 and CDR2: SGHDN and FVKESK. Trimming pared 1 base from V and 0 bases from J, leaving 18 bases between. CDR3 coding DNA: TGTGCCAGCAGCCAAGTCCGCCGAGGACTCCCCTCGAACACCGGGGAGCTGTTTTTT. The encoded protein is CASSQVRRGLPSNTGELFF.

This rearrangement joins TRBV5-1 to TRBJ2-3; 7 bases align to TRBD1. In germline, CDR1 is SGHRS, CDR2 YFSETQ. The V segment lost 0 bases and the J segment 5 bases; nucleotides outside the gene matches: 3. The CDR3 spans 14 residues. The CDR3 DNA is TGCGCCAGCAGCTTGGTTACAGGGGTAGATACGCAGTATTTT. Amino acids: CASSLVTGVDTQYF. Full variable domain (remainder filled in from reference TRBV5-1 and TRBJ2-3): KAGVTQTPRYLIKTRGQQVTLSCSPISGHRSVSWYQQTPGQGLQFLFEYFSETQRNKGNFPGRFSGRQFSNSRSEMNVSTLELGDSALYLCASSLVTGVDTQYFGPGTRLTVL.

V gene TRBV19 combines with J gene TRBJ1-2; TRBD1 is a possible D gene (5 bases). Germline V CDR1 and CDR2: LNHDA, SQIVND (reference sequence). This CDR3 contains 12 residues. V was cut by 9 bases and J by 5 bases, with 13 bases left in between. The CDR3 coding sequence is TGTGCCAGCTTGGAGGGGAGGTATGGCTACACCTTC. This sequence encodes CASLEGRYGYTF.

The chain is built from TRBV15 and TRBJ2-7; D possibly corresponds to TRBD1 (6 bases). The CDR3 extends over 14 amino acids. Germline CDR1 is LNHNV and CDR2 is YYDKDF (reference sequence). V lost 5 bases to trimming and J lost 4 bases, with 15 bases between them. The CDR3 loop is CATSPRGQTYEQYF. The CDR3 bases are TGTGCCACCAGCCCACGCGGACAGACTTACGAGCAGTACTTC.

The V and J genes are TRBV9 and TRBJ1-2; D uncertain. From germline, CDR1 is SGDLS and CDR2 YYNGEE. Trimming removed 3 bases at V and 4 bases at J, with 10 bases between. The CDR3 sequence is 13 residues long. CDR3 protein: CASSGGVSYGYTF. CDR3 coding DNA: TGTGCCAGCAGCGGAGGAGTTTCCTATGGCTACACCTTC.

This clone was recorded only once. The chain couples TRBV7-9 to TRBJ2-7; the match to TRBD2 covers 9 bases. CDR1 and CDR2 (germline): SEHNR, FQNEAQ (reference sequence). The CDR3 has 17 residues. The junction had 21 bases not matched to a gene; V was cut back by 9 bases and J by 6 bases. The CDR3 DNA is TGTGCCAGTATGTGGAGCGGTTGGACGGGACTAGCTGGCGAGCAGTACTTC. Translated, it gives CASMWSGWTGLAGEQYF.

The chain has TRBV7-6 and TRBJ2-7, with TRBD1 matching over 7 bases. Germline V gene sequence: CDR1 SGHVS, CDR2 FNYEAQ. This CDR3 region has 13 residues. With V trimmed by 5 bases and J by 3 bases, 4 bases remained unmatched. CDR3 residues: CASSAGDSYEQYF. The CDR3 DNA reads TGTGCCAGCAGCGCCGGGGACAGCTACGAGCAGTACTTC.

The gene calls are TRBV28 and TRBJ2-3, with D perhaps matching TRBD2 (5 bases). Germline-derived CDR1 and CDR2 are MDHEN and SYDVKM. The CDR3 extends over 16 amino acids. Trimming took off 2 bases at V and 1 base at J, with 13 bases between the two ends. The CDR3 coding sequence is TGTGCCAGCAGTTTAACGAAAGGGAGTTGCACAGATACGCAGTATTTT. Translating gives CASSLTKGSCTDTQYF.

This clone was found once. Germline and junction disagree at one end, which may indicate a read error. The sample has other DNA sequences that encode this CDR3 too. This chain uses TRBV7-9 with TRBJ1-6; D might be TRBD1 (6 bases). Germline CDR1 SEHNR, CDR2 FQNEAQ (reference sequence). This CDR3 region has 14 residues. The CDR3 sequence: CASSPQGNNSPLHF. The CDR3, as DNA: TGTGCCAGCAGTCCACAGGGTAATAATTCCCCCCTCCACTTT. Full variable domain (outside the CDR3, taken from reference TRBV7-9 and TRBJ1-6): DTGVSQNPRHKITKRGQNVTFRCDPISEHNRLYWYRQTLGQGPEFLTYFQNEAQLEKSRLLSDRFSAERPKGSFSTLEIQRTEQGDSAMYLCASSPQGNNSPLHFGNGTRLTVT.

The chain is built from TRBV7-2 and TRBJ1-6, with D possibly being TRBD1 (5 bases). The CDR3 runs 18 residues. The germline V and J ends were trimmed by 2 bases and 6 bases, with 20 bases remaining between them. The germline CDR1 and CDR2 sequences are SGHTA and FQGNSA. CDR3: CASSLTAGREPFNSPLHF. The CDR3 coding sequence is TGTGCCAGCAGCTTAACAGCAGGGAGGGAGCCTTTTAATTCACCCCTCCACTTT.